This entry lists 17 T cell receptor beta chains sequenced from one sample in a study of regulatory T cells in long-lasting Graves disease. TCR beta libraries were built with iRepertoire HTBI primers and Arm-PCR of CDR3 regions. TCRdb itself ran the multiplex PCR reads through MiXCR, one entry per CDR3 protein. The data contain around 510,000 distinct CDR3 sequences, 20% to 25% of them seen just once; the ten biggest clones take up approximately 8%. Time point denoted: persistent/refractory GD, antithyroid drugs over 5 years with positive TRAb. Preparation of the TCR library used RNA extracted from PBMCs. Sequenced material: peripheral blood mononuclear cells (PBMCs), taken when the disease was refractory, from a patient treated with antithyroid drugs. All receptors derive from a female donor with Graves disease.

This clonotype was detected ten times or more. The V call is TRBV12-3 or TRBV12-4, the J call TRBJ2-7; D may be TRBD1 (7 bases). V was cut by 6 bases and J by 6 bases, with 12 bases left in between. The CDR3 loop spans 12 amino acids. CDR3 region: CASSGQGGEQYF. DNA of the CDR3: TGTGCCAGCAGCGGGCAGGGGGGCGAGCAGTACTTC.

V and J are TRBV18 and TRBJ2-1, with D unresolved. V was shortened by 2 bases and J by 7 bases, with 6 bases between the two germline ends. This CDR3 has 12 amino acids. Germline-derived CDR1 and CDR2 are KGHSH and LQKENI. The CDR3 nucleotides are TGTGCCAGCTCACCAGGAGAGAATGAGCAGTTCTTC. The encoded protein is CASSPGENEQFF.

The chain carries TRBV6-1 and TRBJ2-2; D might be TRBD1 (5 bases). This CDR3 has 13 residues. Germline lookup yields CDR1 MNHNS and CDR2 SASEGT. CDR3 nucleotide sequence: TGTGCGATAAGGGGCACGAACACCGGGGAGCTGTTTTTT. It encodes CAIRGTNTGELFF.

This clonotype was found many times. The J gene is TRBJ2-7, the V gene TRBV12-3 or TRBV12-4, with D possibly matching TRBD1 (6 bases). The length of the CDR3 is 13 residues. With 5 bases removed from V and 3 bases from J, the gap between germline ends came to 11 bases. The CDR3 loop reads CASSHGTIYEQYF. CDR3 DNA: TGTGCCAGCAGTCATGGGACAATCTACGAGCAGTACTTC.

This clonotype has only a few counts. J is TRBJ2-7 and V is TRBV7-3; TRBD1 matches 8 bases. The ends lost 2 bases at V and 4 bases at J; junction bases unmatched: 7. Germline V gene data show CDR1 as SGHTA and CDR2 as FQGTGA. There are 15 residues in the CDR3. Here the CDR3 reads CASSLSSGQGYEQYF. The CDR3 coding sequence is TGTGCCAGCAGCTTATCGAGTGGACAGGGATACGAGCAGTACTTC.

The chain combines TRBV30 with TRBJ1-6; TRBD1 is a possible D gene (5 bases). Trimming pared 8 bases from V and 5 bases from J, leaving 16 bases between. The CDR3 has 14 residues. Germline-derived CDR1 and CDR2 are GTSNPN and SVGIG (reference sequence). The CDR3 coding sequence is TGTGCCGGGACCCGCAGGAGGGATAATTCACCCCTCCACTTT. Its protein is CAGTRRRDNSPLHF.

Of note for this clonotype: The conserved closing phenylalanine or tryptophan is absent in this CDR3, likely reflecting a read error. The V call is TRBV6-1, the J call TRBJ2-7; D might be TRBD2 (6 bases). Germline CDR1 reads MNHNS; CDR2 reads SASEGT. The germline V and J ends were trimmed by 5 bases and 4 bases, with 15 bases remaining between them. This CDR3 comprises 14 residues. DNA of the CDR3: TGTGCCAGCAGTCTCAACACGGGGGAGTACGAGCAGTACCTC. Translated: CASSLNTGEYEQYL.

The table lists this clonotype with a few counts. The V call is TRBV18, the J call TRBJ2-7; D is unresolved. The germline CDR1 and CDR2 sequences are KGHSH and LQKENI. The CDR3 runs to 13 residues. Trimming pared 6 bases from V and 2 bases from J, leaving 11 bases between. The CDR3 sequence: CASSLYRTYEQYF. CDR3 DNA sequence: TGTGCCAGCTCCTTATACAGAACCTACGAGCAGTACTTC.

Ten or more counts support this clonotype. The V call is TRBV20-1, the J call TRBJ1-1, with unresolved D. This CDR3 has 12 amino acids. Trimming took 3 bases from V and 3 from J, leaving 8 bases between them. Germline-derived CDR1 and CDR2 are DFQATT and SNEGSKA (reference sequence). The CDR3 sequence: CSASARYTEAFF. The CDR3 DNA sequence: TGCAGTGCTAGCGCCAGGTACACTGAAGCTTTCTTT.

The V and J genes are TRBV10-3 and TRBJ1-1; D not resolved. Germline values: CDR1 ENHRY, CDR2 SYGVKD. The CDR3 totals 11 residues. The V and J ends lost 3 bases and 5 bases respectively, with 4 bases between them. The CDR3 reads CAISEGTEAFF. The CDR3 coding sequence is TGTGCCATCAGTGAAGGAACTGAAGCTTTCTTT.

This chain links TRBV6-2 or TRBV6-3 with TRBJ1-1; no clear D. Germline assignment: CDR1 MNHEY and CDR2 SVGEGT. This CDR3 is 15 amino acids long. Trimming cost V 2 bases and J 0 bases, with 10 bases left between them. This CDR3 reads CASSYGRNMNTEAFF. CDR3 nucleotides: TGTGCCAGCAGTTACGGCAGAAACATGAACACTGAAGCTTTCTTT.

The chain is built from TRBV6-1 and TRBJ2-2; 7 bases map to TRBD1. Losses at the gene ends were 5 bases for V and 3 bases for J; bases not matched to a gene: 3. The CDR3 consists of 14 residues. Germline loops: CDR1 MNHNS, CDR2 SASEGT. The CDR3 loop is CASSTGTDTGELFF. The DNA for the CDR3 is TGTGCCAGCAGTACCGGGACAGACACCGGGGAGCTGTTTTTT.

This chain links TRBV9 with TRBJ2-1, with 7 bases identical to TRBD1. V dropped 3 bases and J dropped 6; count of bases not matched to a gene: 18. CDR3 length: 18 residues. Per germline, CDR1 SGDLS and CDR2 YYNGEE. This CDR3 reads CASSGERAVAGGLNEQFF. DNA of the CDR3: TGTGCCAGCAGCGGCGAACGGGCTGTGGCAGGGGGTCTCAATGAGCAGTTCTTC. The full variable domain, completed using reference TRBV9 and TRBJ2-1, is DSGVTQTPKHLITATGQRVTLRCSPRSGDLSVYWYQQSLDQGLQFLIQYYNGEERAKGNILERFSAQQFPDLHSELNLSSLELGDSALYFCASSGERAVAGGLNEQFFGPGTRLTVL.

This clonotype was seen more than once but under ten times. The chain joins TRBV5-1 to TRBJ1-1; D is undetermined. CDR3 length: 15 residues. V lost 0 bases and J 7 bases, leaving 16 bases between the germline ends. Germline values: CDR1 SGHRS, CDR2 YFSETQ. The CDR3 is CASSLGWRAFDEAFF. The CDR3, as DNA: TGCGCCAGCAGCTTGGGGTGGAGGGCCTTCGATGAAGCTTTCTTT.

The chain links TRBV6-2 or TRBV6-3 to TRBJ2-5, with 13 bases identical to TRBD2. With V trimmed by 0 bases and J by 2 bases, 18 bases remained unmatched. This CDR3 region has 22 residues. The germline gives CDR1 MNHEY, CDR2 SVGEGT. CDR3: CASSYSSRETSGRSELQETQYF. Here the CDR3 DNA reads TGTGCCAGCAGTTACTCGAGTCGGGAGACTAGCGGGAGGAGCGAACTGCAAGAGACCCAGTACTTC.

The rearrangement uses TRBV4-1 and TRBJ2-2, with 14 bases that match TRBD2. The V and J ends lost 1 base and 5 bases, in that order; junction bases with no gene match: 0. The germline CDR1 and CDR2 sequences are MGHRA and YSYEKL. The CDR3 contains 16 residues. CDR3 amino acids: CASSQGTSGRTGELFF. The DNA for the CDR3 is TGCGCCAGCAGCCAAGGGACTAGCGGGAGGACCGGGGAGCTGTTTTTT.

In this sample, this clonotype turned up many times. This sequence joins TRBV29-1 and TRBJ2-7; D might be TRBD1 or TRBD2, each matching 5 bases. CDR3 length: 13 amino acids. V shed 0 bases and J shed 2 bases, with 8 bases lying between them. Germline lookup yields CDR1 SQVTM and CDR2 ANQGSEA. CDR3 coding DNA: TGCAGCGTTGAAGACAGGGACCCCTACGAGCAGTACTTC. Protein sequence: CSVEDRDPYEQYF.